These 20 T cell receptor beta chains were sequenced from one sample in a study of neurological immune-mediated disorders. Stated time point: longitudinal time-point 3. TCRdb used MiXCR to reprocess the 5' RACE reads, holding one entry per CDR3 protein. The sample yields about 53,000 distinct CDR3 sequences, 6.5% to 8.5% seen once. The material sequenced was PBMCs. These receptors came from a woman in her 40s in good health.

This clonotype came up many times. The chain has TRBV20-1 and TRBJ2-5, with 9 positions matching TRBD2. This CDR3 spans 14 amino acids. Germline values: CDR1 DFQATT, CDR2 SNEGSKA (reference sequence). V gave up 5 bases and J gave up 5 bases; unmatched junction bases: 9. CDR3 bases: TGCAGTGCTGGCCAGGGACTAGCTACGGAGACCCAGTACTTC. Translating gives CSAGQGLATETQYF.

This clonotype was seen at least ten times. This sequence joins TRBV11-2 and TRBJ1-5; 8 bases line up with TRBD1. The CDR3 consists of 15 residues. Germline-derived CDR1 and CDR2 are SGHAT and FQNNGV. V trimming: 7 bases; J trimming: 6 bases; junction bases outside the gene matches: 11. The CDR3 region is CASNEPRTGSQPQHF. CDR3 bases: TGTGCCAGCAACGAGCCCCGGACAGGGAGTCAGCCCCAGCATTTT.

This clonotype was found many times. The CDR3 is CASSDTRDQPQHF. The CDR3 DNA reads as TGTGCCAGCAGTGACACTCGGGATCAGCCCCAGCATTTT. The chain combines TRBV6-2 or TRBV6-3 with TRBJ1-5; D is uncertain. Germline V gives CDR1 MNHEY, CDR2 SVGEGT. Between the trimmed V and J ends, which lost 5 bases and 5 bases, there was a span of 10 bases. CDR3 length: 13 amino acids.

This clonotype showed up many times. CDR3 nucleotide sequence: TGTGCCAGCAGTTACCAGACACCTATGAACACTGAAGCTTTCTTT. Translated, it gives CASSYQTPMNTEAFF. The chain uses TRBV6-6 and TRBJ1-1; D call uncertain. The V gene lost 2 bases and the J gene lost 0 bases, with 10 bases spanning the gap. CDR1 is MNHNY and CDR2 is SVGAGI in the germline V gene (reference sequence). CDR3 length: 15 residues.

This clonotype appeared many times. This rearrangement joins TRBV7-3 to TRBJ1-1; D may be TRBD1 (6 bases). The CDR3 contains 15 residues. The V and J ends lost 2 bases and 5 bases respectively, with 15 bases between them. Per the germline V gene, CDR1 is SGHTA and CDR2 is FQGTGA. CDR3 protein: CASSLADSRLTEAFF. CDR3 bases: TGTGCCAGCAGCTTAGCGGACAGTCGGTTAACTGAAGCTTTCTTT.

This clonotype was picked up many times. The chain carries TRBV3-1 and TRBJ1-1; D is ambiguous. This CDR3 region has 15 residues. Trimming left V 0 bases short and J 5 bases short, with 13 bases between. Germline V gene sequence: CDR1 LGHDT, CDR2 YNNKEL (reference sequence). In DNA, the CDR3 is TGTGCCAGCAGCCAAGACACCACCCCTGTGACTGAAGCTTTCTTT. Translating it yields CASSQDTTPVTEAFF.

Only a few counts were recorded for this clonotype. The chain combines TRBV5-1 with TRBJ2-1; D remains unclear. The CDR3 length is 14 residues. CDR1 and CDR2 from the germline V gene are SGHRS and YFSETQ. The V gene lost 0 bases and the J gene lost 4 bases, with 8 bases spanning the gap. The CDR3 protein is CASSLDGPYNEQFF. The CDR3 bases are TGCGCCAGCAGCTTGGATGGGCCGTACAATGAGCAGTTCTTC. The full variable domain, in which reference TRBV5-1 and TRBJ2-1 provide the parts outside the CDR3, is KAGVTQTPRYLIKTRGQQVTLSCSPISGHRSVSWYQQTPGQGLQFLFEYFSETQRNKGNFPGRFSGRQFSNSRSEMNVSTLELGDSALYLCASSLDGPYNEQFFGPGTRLTVL.

In this sample, this clonotype turned up many times. The V call is TRBV6-5, the J call TRBJ1-1; no definite D call. Germline lookup yields CDR1 MNHEY and CDR2 SVGAGI. Trimming shortened V by 1 base and J by 2 bases, and 5 bases separated the two germline ends. The CDR3 sequence is 13 residues long. The chain's CDR3 is CASSYWVNTEAFF. Here the CDR3 DNA reads TGTGCCAGCAGTTACTGGGTCAACACTGAAGCTTTCTTT.

This clonotype was counted ten times or more. The chain employs TRBV12-3 or TRBV12-4 and TRBJ1-3; the D is unclear. The V gene lost 5 bases and the J gene lost 7 bases, with 9 bases spanning the gap. CDR3 length: 12 residues. The CDR3 bases are TGTGCCAGCAGTCCCCAAGGGAACACCATATATTTT. Translated: CASSPQGNTIYF.

Regarding this clonotype: A much larger clone lies one base from this, so it may be a read error. This chain uses TRBV7-8 with TRBJ2-7; D is possibly TRBD2 (6 bases). The germline V gene encodes CDR1 SGHVS and CDR2 FQNEAQ. CDR3 size: 15 residues. As DNA, the CDR3 is TGTGTCAGCAGCTTAGCAGGGACTTATTCCTACGAGCAGTACTTC. Translated: CVSSLAGTYSYEQYF.

This clonotype was counted many times. CDR3 DNA sequence: TGTGCCAGCAGCTTAGCGTCGGGCCAGAGCTCCTACAATGAGCAGTTCTTC. Translating it yields CASSLASGQSSYNEQFF. V and J are TRBV7-2 and TRBJ2-1; D remains unclear. The germline gives CDR1 SGHTA, CDR2 FQGNSA. This CDR3 is 17 amino acids long. Trimming shortened V by 0 bases and J by 0 bases, and 12 bases separated the two germline ends.

This clonotype came up many times. The rearrangement joins TRBV7-2 to TRBJ1-5, with D unclear. The CDR3 runs to 13 residues. Germline V lookup: CDR1 SGHTA, CDR2 FQGNSA. Between the trimmed V and J ends, which lost 5 bases and 3 bases, there was a span of 8 bases. The CDR3 DNA reads as TGTGCCAGCAGCCCTAGTCCCAATCAGCCCCAGCATTTT. It codes for CASSPSPNQPQHF.

This clonotype was picked up many times. This chain joins TRBV11-2 and TRBJ2-1; 9 bases fit TRBD1. CDR1 and CDR2 (germline): SGHAT, FQNNGV. The J segment lost 9 bases and the V segment lost 4 bases, leaving 13 bases of the junction unmatched. The CDR3 is made up of 16 amino acids. The CDR3 bases are TGTGCCAGCAGCTCGAGGGTGACAGGGGGATGGGGTGAGCAGTTCTTC. Translated, it gives CASSSRVTGGWGEQFF. Complete variable domain (other parts from reference TRBV11-2 and TRBJ2-1): EAGVAQSPRYKIIEKRQSVAFWCNPISGHATLYWYQQILGQGPKLLIQFQNNGVVDDSQLPKDRFSAERLKGVDSTLKIQPAKLEDSAVYLCASSSRVTGGWGEQFFGPGTRLTVL.

The sample holds many counts of this clonotype. The chain employs TRBV7-2 and TRBJ2-1; 8 nucleotides match TRBD2. The CDR3 is 15 residues long. CDR1 is SGHTA and CDR2 is FQGNSA in the germline V gene. Trimming removed 1 base from V and 7 bases from J; junction bases left unmatched: 6. CDR3 nucleotide sequence: TGTGCCAGCAGCTTAGTGGCGGGAGGATTGAATGAGCAGTTCTTC. This translates into CASSLVAGGLNEQFF.

Comments on this clonotype: A read error may be the cause here, since a much bigger clone is one base away. The chain is built from TRBV7-2 and TRBJ1-2; 7 nucleotides match TRBD1. This CDR3 comprises 13 residues. V lost 2 bases and J lost 8; bases outside the gene matches: 5. Germline assignment: CDR1 SGHTA and CDR2 FQGNSA. In nucleotides, the CDR3 is TGTGCCAGCAGCTTAAAAAACAGGGGCGGCTACACCTTC. This codes for CASSLKNRGGYTF.

The chain uses TRBV5-1 and TRBJ1-5; D uncertain. V lost 5 bases and J 2 bases, leaving 14 bases between the germline ends. Germline CDR1 and CDR2: SGHRS and YFSETQ. CDR3 length equals 15 residues. The CDR3 DNA reads as TGCGCCAGCAGTTTCAACGGGGAAGGCAATCAGCCCCAGCATTTT. Translated, it gives CASSFNGEGNQPQHF.

This clonotype was observed at least ten times. The chain carries TRBV20-1 and TRBJ2-7; 8 bases match TRBD2. The CDR3 is 13 amino acids. The trim removed 7 bases at V and 2 bases at J, leaving 7 bases unmatched. Germline CDR1 and CDR2: DFQATT and SNEGSKA (reference sequence). CDR3: CSVPTSETYEQYF. The CDR3 coding sequence is TGCAGTGTTCCGACTAGCGAGACCTACGAGCAGTACTTC.

This clonotype was recorded at least ten times. The chain carries TRBV20-1 and TRBJ2-7; TRBD1 is a possible D gene (7 bases). Germline values: CDR1 DFQATT, CDR2 SNEGSKA (reference sequence). The CDR3 is made up of 14 amino acids. V was clipped by 8 bases and J by 3 bases, with 20 bases between them. This CDR3 reads CSLSGAGGNYEQYF. CDR3 DNA sequence: TGCAGTTTATCGGGGGCAGGGGGAAACTACGAGCAGTACTTC.

This clonotype was counted between two and nine times. This chain uses TRBV6-5 with TRBJ1-4; TRBD1 agrees at 7 bases. Germline values: CDR1 MNHEY, CDR2 SVGAGI. This CDR3 spans 14 amino acids. With V trimmed by 0 bases and J by 8 bases, 3 bases remained unmatched. The CDR3 sequence: CASSYSGGKEKLFF. CDR3 sequence (DNA): TGTGCCAGCAGTTACTCAGGGGGCAAGGAAAAACTGTTTTTT.

This sequence joins TRBV4-3 and TRBJ2-3; D is unresolved. Deletions cut 0 bases from V and 2 bases from J, with 9 bases between. Germline V gene sequence: CDR1 LGHNA, CDR2 YSLEER. The CDR3 has 15 amino acids. The CDR3 spells CASSQERVATDTQYF. CDR3 DNA sequence: TGCGCCAGCAGCCAAGAACGAGTGGCCACAGATACGCAGTATTTT.